Below, one T cell receptor (beta chain) is given with its context. The entry originates in a study of T cell changes during pregnancy in multiple sclerosis. TCRdb's copy holds only in-frame clones and misses some; the assay was immunoSEQ multiplex PCR. The sample contains some 80,000 clones, 90% to 95% of which appear only once. The trim removed 6 bases at V and 7 bases at J, leaving 12 bases unmatched. In germline, CDR1 is MNHEY, CDR2 SMNVEV (reference sequence). The CDR3 has 16 amino acids. The chain carries TRBV27 and TRBJ2-5; 12 nucleotides agree with TRBD2. This specimen consisted of peripheral blood, obtained in the second trimester of pregnancy. This receptor was identified in a female donor with multiple sclerosis, enrolled in a pregnancy study. The CDR3 bases are TGTGCCAGCAGGAAAGCTGGACTAGCGGGGAGGGGGACCCAGTACTTC. It codes for CASRKAGLAGRGTQYF.